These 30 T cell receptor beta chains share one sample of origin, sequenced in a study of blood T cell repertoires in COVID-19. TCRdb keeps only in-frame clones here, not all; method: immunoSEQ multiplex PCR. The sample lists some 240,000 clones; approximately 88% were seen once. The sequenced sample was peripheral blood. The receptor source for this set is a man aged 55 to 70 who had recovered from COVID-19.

CDR3 sequence (DNA): TGTGCCAGCTCACGGGACAGCCAGGCCTACGAGCAGTACTTC. Its protein product is CASSRDSQAYEQYF. The chain couples TRBV18 to TRBJ2-7; 7 nucleotides line up with TRBD1. Germline V gene data show CDR1 as KGHSH and CDR2 as LQKENI. The CDR3 sequence is 14 residues long. Trimming cost V 4 bases and J 2 bases; bases outside gene matches: 5. The full variable domain, its missing parts supplied by reference TRBV18 and TRBJ2-7, is NAGVMQNPRHLVRRRGQEARLRCSPMKGHSHVYWYRQLPEEGLKFMVYLQKENIIDESGMPKERFSAEFPKEGPSILRIQQVVRGDSAAYFCASSRDSQAYEQYFGPGTRLTVT.

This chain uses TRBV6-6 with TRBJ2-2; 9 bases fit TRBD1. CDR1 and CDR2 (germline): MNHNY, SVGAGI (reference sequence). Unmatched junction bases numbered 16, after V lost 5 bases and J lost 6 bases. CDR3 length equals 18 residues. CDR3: CASSRKRPGQGYSGELFF. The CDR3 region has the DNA TGTGCCAGCAGTCGCAAACGACCGGGACAGGGATACTCCGGGGAGCTGTTTTTT.

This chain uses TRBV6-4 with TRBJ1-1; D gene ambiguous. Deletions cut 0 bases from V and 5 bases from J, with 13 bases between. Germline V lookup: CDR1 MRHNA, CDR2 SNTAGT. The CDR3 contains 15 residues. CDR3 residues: CASSDSAGARTEAFF. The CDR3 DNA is TGTGCCAGCAGTGACTCGGCAGGCGCGCGTACTGAAGCTTTCTTT.

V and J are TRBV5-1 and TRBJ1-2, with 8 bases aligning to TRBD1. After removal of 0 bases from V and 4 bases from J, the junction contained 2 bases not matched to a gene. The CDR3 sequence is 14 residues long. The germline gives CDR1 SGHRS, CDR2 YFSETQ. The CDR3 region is CASSLGGTGYGYTF. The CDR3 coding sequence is TGCGCCAGCAGCTTGGGGGGGACAGGCTATGGCTACACCTTC.

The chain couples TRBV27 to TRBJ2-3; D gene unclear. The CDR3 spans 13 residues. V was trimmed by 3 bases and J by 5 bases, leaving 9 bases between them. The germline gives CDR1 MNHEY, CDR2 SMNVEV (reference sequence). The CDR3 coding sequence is TGTGCCAGCAGTTTCAGGATAGGAGATACGCAGTATTTT. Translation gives CASSFRIGDTQYF.

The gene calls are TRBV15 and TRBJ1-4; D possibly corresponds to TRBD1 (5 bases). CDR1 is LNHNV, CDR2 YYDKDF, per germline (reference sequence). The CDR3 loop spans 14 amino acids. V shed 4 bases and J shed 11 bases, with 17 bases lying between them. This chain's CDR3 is CATSTIAGIGKLFF. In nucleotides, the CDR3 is TGTGCCACCAGCACAATCGCAGGGATCGGGAAACTGTTTTTT.

The CDR3 here is CASSVSPGTGGEKLFF. CDR3 in DNA: TGTGCCAGCAGCGTCTCCCCCGGGACAGGGGGAGAAAAACTGTTTTTT. The chain is built from TRBV9 and TRBJ1-4, with TRBD1 matching over 11 bases. J lost 8 bases, V lost 2 bases, and 8 bases had no gene match. The CDR3 contains 16 residues. Germline CDR1 and CDR2: SGDLS and YYNGEE.

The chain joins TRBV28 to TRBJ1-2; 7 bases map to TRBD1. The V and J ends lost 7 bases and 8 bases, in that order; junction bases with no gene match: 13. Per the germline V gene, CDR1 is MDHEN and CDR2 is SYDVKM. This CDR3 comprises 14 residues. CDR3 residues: CASTPPRTGRGYTF. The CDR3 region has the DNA TGTGCCAGCACCCCCCCCCGGACAGGAAGAGGCTACACCTTC.

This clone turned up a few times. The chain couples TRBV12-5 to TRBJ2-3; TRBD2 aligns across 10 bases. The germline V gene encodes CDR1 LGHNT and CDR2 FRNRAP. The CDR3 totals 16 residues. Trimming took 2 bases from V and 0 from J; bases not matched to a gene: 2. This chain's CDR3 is CASGLRLAGSTDTQYF. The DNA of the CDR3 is TGTGCTAGTGGTTTGAGACTAGCGGGTAGCACAGATACGCAGTATTTT.

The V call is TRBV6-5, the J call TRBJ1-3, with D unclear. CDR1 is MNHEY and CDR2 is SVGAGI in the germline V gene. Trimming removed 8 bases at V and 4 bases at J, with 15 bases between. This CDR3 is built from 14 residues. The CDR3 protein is CASLPDSSGNTIYF. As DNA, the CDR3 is TGTGCCAGCCTCCCCGATAGCTCCGGAAACACCATATATTTT.

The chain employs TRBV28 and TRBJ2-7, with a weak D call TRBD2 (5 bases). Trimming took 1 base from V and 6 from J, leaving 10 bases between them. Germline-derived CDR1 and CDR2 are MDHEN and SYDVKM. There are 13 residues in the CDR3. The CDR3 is CASSLSGRGEQYF. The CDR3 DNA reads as TGTGCCAGCAGTTTATCCGGACGGGGCGAGCAGTACTTC.

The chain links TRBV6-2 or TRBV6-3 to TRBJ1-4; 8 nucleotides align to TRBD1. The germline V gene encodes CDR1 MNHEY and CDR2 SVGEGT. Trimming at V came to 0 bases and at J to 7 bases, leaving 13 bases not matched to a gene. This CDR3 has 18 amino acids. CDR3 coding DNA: TGTGCCAGCAGTTACTCGCGGACAGGGACGACGAGTCGTGAAAAACTGTTTTTT. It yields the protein CASSYSRTGTTSREKLFF.

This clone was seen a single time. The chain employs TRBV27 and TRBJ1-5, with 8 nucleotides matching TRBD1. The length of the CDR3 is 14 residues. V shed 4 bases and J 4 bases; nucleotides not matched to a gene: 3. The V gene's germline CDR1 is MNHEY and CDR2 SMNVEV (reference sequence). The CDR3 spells CASSSQGVNQPQHF. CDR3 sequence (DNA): TGTGCCAGCAGTTCACAGGGGGTGAATCAGCCCCAGCATTTT.

CDR3 nucleotides: TGTGCCAGCAGCTTCGAGGACAGAAACAATGAGCAGTTCTTC. Translation: CASSFEDRNNEQFF. The chain has TRBV21-1 and TRBJ2-1; the table's D call, TRBD1, has no DNA check behind it. TRBV21-1 constitutes a pseudogene. CDR3 length equals 14 residues.

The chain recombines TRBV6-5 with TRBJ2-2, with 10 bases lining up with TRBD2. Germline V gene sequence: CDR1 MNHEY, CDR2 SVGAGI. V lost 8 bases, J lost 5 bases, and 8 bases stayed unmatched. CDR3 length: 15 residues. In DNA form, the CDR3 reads TGTGCCAGCGGAAATAGCGGGAGGAATACCGGGGAGCTGTTTTTT. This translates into CASGNSGRNTGELFF.

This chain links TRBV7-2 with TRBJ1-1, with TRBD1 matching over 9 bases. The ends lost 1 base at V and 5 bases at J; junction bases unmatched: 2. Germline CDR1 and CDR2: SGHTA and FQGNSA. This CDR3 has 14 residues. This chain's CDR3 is CASSLDRGLTEAFF. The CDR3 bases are TGTGCCAGCAGCTTAGACAGGGGGCTTACTGAAGCTTTCTTT.

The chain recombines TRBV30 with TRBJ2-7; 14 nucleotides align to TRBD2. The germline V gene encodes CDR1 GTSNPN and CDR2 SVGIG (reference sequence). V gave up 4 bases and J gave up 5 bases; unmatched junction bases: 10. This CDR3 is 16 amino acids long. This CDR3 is CAWTDTGTSGRNEQYF. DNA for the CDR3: TGTGCCTGGACCGATACCGGGACTAGCGGGAGAAACGAGCAGTACTTC.

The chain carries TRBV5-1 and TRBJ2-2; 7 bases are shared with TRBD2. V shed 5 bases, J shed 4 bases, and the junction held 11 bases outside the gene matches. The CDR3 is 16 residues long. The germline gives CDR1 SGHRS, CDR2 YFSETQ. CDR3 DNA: TGCGCCAGCAGTTTCAACGCGGGGGATCCCACCGGGGAGCTGTTTTTT. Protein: CASSFNAGDPTGELFF.

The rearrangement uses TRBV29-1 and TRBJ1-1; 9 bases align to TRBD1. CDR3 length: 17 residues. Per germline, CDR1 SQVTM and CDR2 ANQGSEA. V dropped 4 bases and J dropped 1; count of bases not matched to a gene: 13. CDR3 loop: CSVARRDREVWNTEAFF. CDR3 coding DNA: TGCAGCGTTGCCCGTAGGGACAGGGAGGTATGGAACACTGAAGCTTTCTTT. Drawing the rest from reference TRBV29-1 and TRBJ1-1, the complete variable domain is SAVISQKPSRDICQRGTSLTIQCQVDSQVTMMFWYRQQPGQSLTLIATANQGSEATYESGFVIDKFPISRPNLTFSTLTVSNMSPEDSSIYLCSVARRDREVWNTEAFFGQGTRLTVV.

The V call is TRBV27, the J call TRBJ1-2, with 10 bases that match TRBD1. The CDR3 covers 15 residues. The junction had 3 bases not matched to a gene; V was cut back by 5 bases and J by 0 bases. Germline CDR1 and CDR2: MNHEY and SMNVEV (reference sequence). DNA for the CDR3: TGTGCCAGCAGTGGGGACAGGGGTGCTAACTATGGCTACACCTTC. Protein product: CASSGDRGANYGYTF.

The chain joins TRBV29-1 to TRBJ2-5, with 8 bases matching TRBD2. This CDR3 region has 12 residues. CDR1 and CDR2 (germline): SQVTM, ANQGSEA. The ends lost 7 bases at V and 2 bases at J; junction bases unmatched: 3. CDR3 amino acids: CSAAGGQETQYF. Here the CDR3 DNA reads TGCAGCGCGGCGGGGGGACAAGAGACCCAGTACTTC.

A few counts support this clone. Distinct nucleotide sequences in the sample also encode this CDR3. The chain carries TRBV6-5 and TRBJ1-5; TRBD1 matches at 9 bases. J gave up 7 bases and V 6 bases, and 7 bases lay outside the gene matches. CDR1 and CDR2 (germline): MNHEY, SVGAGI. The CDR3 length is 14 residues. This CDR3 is CASSSDRGGQPQHF. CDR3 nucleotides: TGTGCCAGCAGCTCGGACAGGGGCGGCCAGCCCCAGCATTTT.

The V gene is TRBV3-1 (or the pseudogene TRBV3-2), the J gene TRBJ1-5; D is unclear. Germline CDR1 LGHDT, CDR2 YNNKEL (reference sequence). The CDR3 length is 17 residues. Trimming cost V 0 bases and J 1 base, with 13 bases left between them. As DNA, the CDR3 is TGTGCCAGCAGCCAAGATCTAAGGACGGGGAGCAATCAGCCCCAGCATTTT. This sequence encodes CASSQDLRTGSNQPQHF.

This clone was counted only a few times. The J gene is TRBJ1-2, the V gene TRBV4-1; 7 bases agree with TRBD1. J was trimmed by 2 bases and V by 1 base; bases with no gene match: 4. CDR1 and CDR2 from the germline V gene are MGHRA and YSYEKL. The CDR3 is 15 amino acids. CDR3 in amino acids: CASSQVGGRNYGYTF. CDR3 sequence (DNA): TGCGCCAGCAGCCAAGTAGGGGGCAGAAACTATGGCTACACCTTC.

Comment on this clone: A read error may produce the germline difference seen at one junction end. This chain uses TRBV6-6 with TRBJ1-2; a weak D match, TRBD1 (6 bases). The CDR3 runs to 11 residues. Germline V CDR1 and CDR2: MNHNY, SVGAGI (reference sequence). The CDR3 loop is CASQGNSGYTF. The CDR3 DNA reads TGTGCCAGCCAGGGGAACTCTGGCTACACCTTC.

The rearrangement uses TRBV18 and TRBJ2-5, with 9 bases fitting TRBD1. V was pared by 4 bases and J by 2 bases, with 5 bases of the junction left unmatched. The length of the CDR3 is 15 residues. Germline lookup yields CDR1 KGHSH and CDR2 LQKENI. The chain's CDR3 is CASSRRQGVQETQYF. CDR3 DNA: TGTGCCAGCTCACGGAGACAGGGGGTGCAAGAGACCCAGTACTTC.

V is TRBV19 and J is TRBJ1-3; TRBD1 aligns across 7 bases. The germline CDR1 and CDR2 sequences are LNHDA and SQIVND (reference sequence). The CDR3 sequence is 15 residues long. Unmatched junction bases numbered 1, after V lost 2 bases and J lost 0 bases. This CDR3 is CASSIPGGSGNTIYF. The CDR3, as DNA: TGTGCCAGTAGTATACCAGGGGGCTCTGGAAACACCATATATTTT.

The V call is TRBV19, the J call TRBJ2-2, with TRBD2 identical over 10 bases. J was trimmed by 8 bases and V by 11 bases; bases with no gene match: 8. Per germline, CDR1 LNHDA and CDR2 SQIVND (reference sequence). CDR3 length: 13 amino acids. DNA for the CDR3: TGTGCCGGTCGGACTAGCGGTGGGGGGGAGCTGTTTTTT. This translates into CAGRTSGGGELFF.

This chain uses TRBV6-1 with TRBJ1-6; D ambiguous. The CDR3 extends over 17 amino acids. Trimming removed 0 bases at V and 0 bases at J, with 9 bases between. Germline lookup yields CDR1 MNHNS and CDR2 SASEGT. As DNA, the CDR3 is TGTGCCAGCAGTGAAGCGCTAGGCAGCTCCTATAATTCACCCCTCCACTTT. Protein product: CASSEALGSSYNSPLHF.

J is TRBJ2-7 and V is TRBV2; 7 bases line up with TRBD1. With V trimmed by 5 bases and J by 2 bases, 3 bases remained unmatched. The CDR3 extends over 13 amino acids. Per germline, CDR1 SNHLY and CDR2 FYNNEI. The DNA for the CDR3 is TGTGCCAGCAGTCGACAGGGCACCTACGAGCAGTACTTC. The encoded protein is CASSRQGTYEQYF.